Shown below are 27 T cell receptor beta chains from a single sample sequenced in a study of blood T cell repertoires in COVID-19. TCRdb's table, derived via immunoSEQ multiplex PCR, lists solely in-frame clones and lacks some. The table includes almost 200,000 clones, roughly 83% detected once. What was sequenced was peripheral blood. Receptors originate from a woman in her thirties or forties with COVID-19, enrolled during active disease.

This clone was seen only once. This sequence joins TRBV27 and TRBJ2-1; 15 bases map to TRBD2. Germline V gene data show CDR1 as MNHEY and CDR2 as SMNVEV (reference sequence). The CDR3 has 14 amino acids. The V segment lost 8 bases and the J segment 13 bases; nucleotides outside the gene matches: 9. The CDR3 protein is CASGRTSGGATQFF. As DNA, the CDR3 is TGTGCCAGCGGACGGACTAGCGGGGGGGCCACACAGTTCTTC.

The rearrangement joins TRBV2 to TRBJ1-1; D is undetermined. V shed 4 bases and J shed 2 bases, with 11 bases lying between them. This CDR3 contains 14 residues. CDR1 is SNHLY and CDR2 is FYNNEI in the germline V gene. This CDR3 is CASSGRASNTEAFF. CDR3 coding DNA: TGTGCCAGCAGTGGTCGGGCTAGCAACACTGAAGCTTTCTTT.

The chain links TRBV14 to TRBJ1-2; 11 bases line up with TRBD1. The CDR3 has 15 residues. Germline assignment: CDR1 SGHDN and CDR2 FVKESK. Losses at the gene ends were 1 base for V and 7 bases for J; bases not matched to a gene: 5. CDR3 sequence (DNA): TGTGCCAGCAGCCAAGTTGGGGACAGGGGGTTTGGCTACACCTTC. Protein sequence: CASSQVGDRGFGYTF.

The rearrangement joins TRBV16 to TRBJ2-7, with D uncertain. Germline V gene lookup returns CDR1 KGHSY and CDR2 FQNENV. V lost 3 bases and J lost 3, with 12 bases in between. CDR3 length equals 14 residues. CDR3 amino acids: CASSHTDYYYEQYF. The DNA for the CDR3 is TGTGCCAGCAGCCACACAGATTATTACTACGAGCAGTACTTC. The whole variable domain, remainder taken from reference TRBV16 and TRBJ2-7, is GEEVAQTPKHLVRGEGQKAKLYCAPIKGHSYVFWYQQVLKNEFKFLISFQNENVFDETGMPKERFSAKCLPNSPCSLEIQATKLEDSAVYFCASSHTDYYYEQYFGPGTRLTVT.

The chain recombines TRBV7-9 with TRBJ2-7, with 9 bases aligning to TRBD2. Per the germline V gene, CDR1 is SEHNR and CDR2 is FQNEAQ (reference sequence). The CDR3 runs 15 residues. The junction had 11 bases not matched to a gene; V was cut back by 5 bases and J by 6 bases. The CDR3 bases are TGTGCCAGCAGCCCCGAGGGACTAGCCTCTAGCGAGCAGTACTTC. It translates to CASSPEGLASSEQYF.

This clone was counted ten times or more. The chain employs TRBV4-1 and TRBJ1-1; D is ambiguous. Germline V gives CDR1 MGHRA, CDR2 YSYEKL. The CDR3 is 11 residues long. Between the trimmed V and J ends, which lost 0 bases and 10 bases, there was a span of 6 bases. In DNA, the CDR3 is TGCGCCAGCAGCCAAGATTCAGGAGCTTTCTTT. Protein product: CASSQDSGAFF.

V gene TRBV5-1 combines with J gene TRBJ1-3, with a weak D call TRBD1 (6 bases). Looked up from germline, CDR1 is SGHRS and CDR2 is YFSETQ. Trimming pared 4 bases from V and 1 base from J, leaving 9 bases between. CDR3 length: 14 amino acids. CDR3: CASSRDNSGNTIYF. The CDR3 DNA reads TGCGCCAGCAGCCGGGACAATTCTGGAAACACCATATATTTT.

This chain's CDR3 is CASSYPGGSNNEQFF. CDR3 nucleotide sequence: TGTGCCAGCAGTTACCCCGGGGGGAGTAACAATGAGCAGTTCTTC. The chain recombines TRBV6-5 with TRBJ2-1, with TRBD2 identical over 7 bases. Germline trimming cut 2 bases from V and 5 bases from J; bases unmatched to any gene: 6. Per the germline V gene, CDR1 is MNHEY and CDR2 is SVGAGI. The CDR3 consists of 15 residues.

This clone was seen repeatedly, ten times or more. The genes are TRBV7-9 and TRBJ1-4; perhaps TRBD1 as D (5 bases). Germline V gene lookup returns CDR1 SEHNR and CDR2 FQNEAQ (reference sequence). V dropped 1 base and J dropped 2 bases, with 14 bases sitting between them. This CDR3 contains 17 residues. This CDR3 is CASSLGYAGFTNEKLFF. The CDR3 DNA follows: TGTGCCAGCAGCTTAGGATATGCAGGGTTCACTAATGAAAAACTGTTTTTT.

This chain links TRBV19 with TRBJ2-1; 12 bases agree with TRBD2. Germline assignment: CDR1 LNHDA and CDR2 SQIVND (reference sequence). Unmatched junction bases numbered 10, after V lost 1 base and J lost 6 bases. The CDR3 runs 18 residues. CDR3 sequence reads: CASSIATPLAGGLNEQFF. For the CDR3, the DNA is TGTGCCAGTAGTATAGCTACTCCACTAGCGGGAGGACTCAATGAGCAGTTCTTC.

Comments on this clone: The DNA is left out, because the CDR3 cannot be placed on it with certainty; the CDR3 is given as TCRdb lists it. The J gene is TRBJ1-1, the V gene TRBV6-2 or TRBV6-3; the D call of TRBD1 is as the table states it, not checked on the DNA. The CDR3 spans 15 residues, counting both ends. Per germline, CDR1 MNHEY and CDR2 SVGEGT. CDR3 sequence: CASSTSTGFDTEAFF.

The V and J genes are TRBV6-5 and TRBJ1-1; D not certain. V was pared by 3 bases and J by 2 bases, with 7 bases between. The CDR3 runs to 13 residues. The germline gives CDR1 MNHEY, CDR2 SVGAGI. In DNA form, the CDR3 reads TGTGCCAGCAGTTATTCCGTAAACACTGAAGCTTTCTTT. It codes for CASSYSVNTEAFF.

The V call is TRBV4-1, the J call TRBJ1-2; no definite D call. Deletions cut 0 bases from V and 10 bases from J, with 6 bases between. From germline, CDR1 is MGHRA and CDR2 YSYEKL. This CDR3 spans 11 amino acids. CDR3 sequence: CASSQDQNYTF. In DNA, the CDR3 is TGCGCCAGCAGCCAAGATCAGAACTACACCTTC.

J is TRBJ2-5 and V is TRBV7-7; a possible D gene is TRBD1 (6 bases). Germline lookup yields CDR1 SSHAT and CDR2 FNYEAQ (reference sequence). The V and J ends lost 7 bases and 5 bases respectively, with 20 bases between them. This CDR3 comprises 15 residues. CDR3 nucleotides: TGTGCCAGCACCCAGGGGCCCTCAGGCGGTGAGACCCAGTACTTC. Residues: CASTQGPSGGETQYF.

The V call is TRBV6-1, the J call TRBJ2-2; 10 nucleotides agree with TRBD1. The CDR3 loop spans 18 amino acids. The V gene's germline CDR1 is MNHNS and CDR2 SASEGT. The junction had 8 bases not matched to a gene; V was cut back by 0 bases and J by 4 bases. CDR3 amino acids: CASSEAYLGQGITGELFF. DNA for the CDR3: TGTGCCAGCAGTGAAGCGTACTTGGGACAGGGGATCACCGGGGAGCTGTTTTTT.

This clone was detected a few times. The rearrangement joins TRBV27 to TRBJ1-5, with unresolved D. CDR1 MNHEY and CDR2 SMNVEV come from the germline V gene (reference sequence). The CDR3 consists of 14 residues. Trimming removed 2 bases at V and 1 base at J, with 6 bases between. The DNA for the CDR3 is TGTGCCAGCAGTTTAGCCGGGAGCAATCAGCCCCAGCATTTT. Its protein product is CASSLAGSNQPQHF.

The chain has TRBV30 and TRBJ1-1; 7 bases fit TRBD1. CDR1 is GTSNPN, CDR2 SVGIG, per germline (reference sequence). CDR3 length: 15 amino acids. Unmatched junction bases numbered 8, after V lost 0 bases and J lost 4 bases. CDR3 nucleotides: TGTGCCTGGAGTGTATTTGGAGGGGGCGGCACTGAAGCTTTCTTT. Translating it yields CAWSVFGGGGTEAFF.

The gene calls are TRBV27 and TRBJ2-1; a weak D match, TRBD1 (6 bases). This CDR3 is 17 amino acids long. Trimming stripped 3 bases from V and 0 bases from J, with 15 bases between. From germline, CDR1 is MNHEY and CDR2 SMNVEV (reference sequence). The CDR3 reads CASSLSLPGASYNEQFF. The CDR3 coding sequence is TGTGCCAGCAGTTTGTCCCTGCCAGGGGCCTCCTACAATGAGCAGTTCTTC.

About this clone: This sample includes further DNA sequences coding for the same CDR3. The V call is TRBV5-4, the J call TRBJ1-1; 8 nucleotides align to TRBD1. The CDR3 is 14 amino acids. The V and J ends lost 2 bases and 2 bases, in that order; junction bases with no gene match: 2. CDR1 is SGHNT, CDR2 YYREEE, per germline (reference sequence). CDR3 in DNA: TGTGCCAGCAGCTTACAGGGGGTTAACACTGAAGCTTTCTTT. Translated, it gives CASSLQGVNTEAFF.

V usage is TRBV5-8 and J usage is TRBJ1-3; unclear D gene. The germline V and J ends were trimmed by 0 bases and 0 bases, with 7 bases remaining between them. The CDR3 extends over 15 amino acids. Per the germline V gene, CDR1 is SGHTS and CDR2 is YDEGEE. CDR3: CASSLGVSSGNTIYF. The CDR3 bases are TGTGCCAGCAGCTTGGGCGTGAGCTCTGGAAACACCATATATTTT. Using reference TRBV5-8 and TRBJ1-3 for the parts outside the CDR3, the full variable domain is EAGVTQSPTHLIKTRGQQATLRCSPISGHTSVYWYQQALGLGLQFLLWYDEGEERNRGNFPPRFSGRQFPNYSSELNVNALELEDSALYLCASSLGVSSGNTIYFGEGSWLTVV.

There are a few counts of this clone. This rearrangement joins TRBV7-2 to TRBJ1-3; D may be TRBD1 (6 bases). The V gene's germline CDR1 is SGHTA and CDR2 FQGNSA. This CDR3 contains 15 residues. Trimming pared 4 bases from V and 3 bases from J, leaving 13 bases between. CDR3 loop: CASSSSGGYGNTIYF. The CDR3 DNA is TGTGCCAGCAGCTCGTCTGGGGGCTATGGAAACACCATATATTTT. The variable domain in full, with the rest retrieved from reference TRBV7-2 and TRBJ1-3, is GAGVSQSPSNKVTEKGKDVELRCDPISGHTALYWYRQSLGQGLEFLIYFQGNSAPDKSGLPSDRFSAERTGGSVSTLTIQRTQQEDSAVYLCASSSSGGYGNTIYFGEGSWLTVV.

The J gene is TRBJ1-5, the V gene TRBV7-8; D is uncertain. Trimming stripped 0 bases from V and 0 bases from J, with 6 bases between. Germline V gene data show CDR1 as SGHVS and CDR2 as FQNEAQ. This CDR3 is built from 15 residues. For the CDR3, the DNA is TGTGCCAGCAGCTTAGCGGGCCATAGCAATCAGCCCCAGCATTTT. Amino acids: CASSLAGHSNQPQHF.

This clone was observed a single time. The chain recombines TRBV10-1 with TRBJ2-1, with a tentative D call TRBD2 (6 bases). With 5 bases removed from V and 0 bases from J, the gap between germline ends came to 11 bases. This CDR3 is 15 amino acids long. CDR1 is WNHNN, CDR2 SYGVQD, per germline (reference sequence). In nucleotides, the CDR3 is TGCGCCAGCAGTTCGGCCGGGAGCTCCTACAATGAGCAGTTCTTC. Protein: CASSSAGSSYNEQFF.

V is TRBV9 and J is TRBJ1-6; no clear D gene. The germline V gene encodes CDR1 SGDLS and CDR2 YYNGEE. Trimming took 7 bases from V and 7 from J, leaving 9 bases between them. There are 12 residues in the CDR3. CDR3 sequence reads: CASALRNSPLHF. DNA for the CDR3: TGTGCCAGCGCATTGAGGAATTCACCCCTCCACTTT.

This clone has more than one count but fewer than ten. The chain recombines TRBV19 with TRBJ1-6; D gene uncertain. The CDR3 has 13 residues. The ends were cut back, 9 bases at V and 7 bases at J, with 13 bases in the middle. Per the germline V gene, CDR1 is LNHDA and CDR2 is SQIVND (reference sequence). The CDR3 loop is CASRGELNSPLHF. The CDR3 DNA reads TGTGCCAGCCGGGGAGAGCTGAATTCACCCCTCCACTTT.

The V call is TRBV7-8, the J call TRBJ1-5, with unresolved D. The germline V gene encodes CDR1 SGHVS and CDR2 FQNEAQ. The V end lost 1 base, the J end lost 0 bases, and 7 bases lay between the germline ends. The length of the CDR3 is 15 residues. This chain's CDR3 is CASSLGSYSNQPQHF. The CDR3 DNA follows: TGTGCCAGCAGCTTAGGGAGTTATAGCAATCAGCCCCAGCATTTT.

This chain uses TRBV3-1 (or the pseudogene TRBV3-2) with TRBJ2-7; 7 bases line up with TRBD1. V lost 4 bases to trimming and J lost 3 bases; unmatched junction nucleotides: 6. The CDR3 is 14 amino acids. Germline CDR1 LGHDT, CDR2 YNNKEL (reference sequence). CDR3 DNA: TGTGCCAGCAGCCTACCGGGACAGAGCTACGAGCAGTACTTC. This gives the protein CASSLPGQSYEQYF.